This TCR beta chain was sequenced during a study of early T cells in non-severe SARS-CoV-2 infection. Study context: Unpaired chains resulted from sequencing bulk RNA of unsorted whole blood.

Each cDNA molecule carried a unique molecular identifier. MiXCR, run by TCRdb on the 5' RACE reads, gives a single entry per CDR3 protein. The sample holds tens of thousands of distinct CDR3 sequences, around 11% seen once. V was pared by 4 bases and J by 1 base, with 1 base between. The CDR3 is 11 residues long. This chain joins TRBV12-3 or TRBV12-4 and TRBJ1-1; no clear D. The sample here was whole blood, taken at baseline. This TCR was recovered from an adult who was a healthcare worker with PCR-confirmed SARS-CoV-2 infection or an uninfected control (not recorded which). The CDR3 protein is CASSWNTEAFF. CDR3 nucleotide sequence: TGTGCCAGCAGTTGGAACACTGAAGCTTTCTTT.